The source of this T cell receptor (beta chain) is a study of Graves' ophthalmopathy and Graves' hyperthyroidism. This CDR3 spans 13 amino acids. Germline assignment: CDR1 GTSNPN and CDR2 SVGIG (reference sequence). Deletions cut 2 bases from V and 8 bases from J, with 13 bases between. This clonotype was seen repeatedly, ten times or more. Researchers took RNA transcripts and amplified TCR beta CDR3 regions from them. Second-round multiplex PCR came after first-round RT-PCR with HTBI primers. TCRdb re-derived calls from the multiplex PCR reads in MiXCR, one entry per CDR3 protein. This table holds about 620,000 distinct CDR3 sequences, roughly 20% found once.

The clonotype originates from a woman aged 18 to 35 with stable Graves' hyperthyroidism. Some clones in this sample may be carry-over from other donors' samples. Sequenced: peripheral blood. This chain uses TRBV30 with TRBJ2-4; tentatively, D is TRBD1 (5 bases). The CDR3 DNA reads as TGTGCCTGGAGTTTAGGGGTAGGAGACATTCAGTACTTC. It is translated as CAWSLGVGDIQYF.